This is a list of T cell receptor beta chains from one sample in a study of T cell repertoires in cytomegalovirus infection. MiXCR was run by TCRdb on the reads, yielding one entry per CDR3 protein. The data contain about 830,000 distinct CDR3 sequences, 30% to 35% of them singletons. What these receptors recognize is not known. The sequencing used cultured CD8+ T cells from PBMCs, collected from culture after CMV antigen stimulation. The origin of the receptors is a human donor in good health (CMV status not recorded). Some clones in this sample may be carry-over from other donors' samples. CDR3s include the opening cysteine and the closing phenylalanine or tryptophan. The D gene is left open where the match is weak. Clone sizes are given selectively: once, few, many, or a class where the clone is expanded.

v_call	d_call	j_call	clone_size	cdr3_aa	cdr3_nt
TRBV2	-	TRBJ1-1	-	CASSEGDNTEAFF	TGTGCCAGCAGTGAAGGGGATAACACTGAAGCTTTCTTT
TRBV18	-	TRBJ2-1	-	CASSPTEAGSYNEQFF	TGTGCCAGCTCACCGACCGAGGCGGGCAGTTACAATGAGCAGTTCTTC
TRBV7-2	-	TRBJ1-3	many	CASSIRSYPEDTIYF	TGTGCCAGCAGCATACGGTCCTACCCGGAAGACACCATATATTTT
TRBV7-3	-	TRBJ2-5	few	CASSTYGGRETQYF	TGTGCCAGCAGCACCTACGGGGGGCGGGAGACCCAGTACTTC
TRBV14	TRBD1	TRBJ2-2	-	CASSLEFVFRDRGAGELFF	TGTGCCAGCAGCCTAGAATTTGTATTTCGGGACAGGGGAGCCGGGGAGCTGTTTTTT
TRBV6-5	-	TRBJ2-3	-	CASSYISADTQYF	TGTGCCAGCAGTTACATCAGCGCAGATACGCAGTATTTT
TRBV19	TRBD1	TRBJ1-2	-	CVSTNRGLYGYTF	TGTGTCAGTACGAACAGGGGGCTTTATGGCTACACCTTC
TRBV27	TRBD1	TRBJ2-1	few	CASRPGTGVYNEQFF	TGTGCCAGCAGGCCCGGGACAGGGGTATACAATGAGCAGTTCTTC
TRBV5-1	TRBD1	TRBJ2-1	many	CASSSGTGYNEQFF	TGTGCCAGCAGCTCCGGGACAGGGTACAATGAGCAGTTCTTC
TRBV19	-	TRBJ1-5	-	CASSMARGSNQPQHF	TGTGCCAGTAGTATGGCGCGGGGGAGCAATCAGCCCCAGCATTTT
TRBV7-6	-	TRBJ2-1	many	CASSLQTGYNEQFF	TGTGCCAGCAGCTTACAGACAGGCTACAATGAGCAGTTCTTC
TRBV2	TRBD1	TRBJ2-1	-	CASITWGQGYNEQFF	TGTGCCAGCATCACCTGGGGACAGGGCTACAATGAGCAGTTCTTC
TRBV6-2/TRBV6-3	TRBD2	TRBJ2-7	-	CASSSPGTSGYEQYF	TGTGCCAGCAGTTCCCCCGGGACTAGCGGCTACGAGCAGTACTTC
TRBV2	-	TRBJ1-1	many	CASSQGFAFF	TGTGCCAGCAGTCAGGGGTTTGCTTTCTTT
TRBV12-5	-	TRBJ1-2	few	CASGLPGFYGYTF	TGTGCTAGTGGTCTACCAGGATTCTATGGCTACACCTTC
TRBV7-2	-	TRBJ2-1	once	CTSSLSAYNEQFF	TGTACCAGCAGCTTAAGCGCTTACAATGAGCAGTTCTTC
TRBV20-1	-	TRBJ1-2	few	CSARPFRISYGYTF	TGCAGTGCTAGACCTTTCAGAATTTCCTATGGCTACACCTTC